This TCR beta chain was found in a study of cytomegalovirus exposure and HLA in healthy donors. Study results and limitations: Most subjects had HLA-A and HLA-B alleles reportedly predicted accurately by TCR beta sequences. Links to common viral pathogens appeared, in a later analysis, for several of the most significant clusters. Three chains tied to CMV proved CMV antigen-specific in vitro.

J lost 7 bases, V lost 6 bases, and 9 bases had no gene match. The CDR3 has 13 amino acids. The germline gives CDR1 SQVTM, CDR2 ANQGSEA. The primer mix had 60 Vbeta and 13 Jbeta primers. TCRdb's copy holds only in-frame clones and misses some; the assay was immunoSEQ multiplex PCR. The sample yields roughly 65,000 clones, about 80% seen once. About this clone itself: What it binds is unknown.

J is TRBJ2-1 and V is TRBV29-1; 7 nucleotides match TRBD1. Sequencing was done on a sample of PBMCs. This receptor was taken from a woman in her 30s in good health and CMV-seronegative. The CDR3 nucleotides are TGCAGCGTCATAAGACAGGGTGGAAATGAGCAGTTCTTC. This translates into CSVIRQGGNEQFF.